The clone carrying this TCR beta chain appeared a few times. TCRdb called the 5' RACE reads again in MiXCR, with one record for every CDR3 protein. Here the sample spans approximately 12,000 distinct CDR3 sequences, 45% to 50% being singletons. With 7 bases removed from V and 4 bases from J, the gap between germline ends came to 8 bases. Germline CDR1 reads SQVTM; CDR2 reads ANQGSEA. This CDR3 region has 11 residues. The sample comprised tumor-infiltrating naive CD4+ T cells sorted from the breast tumor. Documented subset: naive CD4+ T cells, CD4+CD45RA+CD25-. This TCR came from a female donor with breast cancer. V gene TRBV29-1 combines with J gene TRBJ2-1; the D call may be TRBD1 or TRBD2 (5 bases each). This CDR3 reads CSAWGYNEQFF. CDR3 DNA: TGCAGCGCGTGGGGGTACAATGAGCAGTTCTTC.